The present entry profiles one T cell receptor (beta chain) with its context. Its antigen is unknown. Profiled with immunoSEQ multiplex PCR; TCRdb holds only in-frame clones, not every one. The table records roughly 60,000 clones, roughly 84% of them present only once. These data originate in a study of OX40 agonist ivuxolimab in advanced cancers. General study findings and limits: No determination was made of the antigen specificity of the expanded peripheral T cells. Those patients achieving a partial response at 0.1-3.0 mg/kg showed among the lowest clonal expansion.

From germline, CDR1 is SGHAT and CDR2 FQNNGV. This CDR3 comprises 14 residues. The source of this sequence is an adult with an advanced solid tumor such as melanoma, head and neck, liver or kidney cancer. Material: CD4+ or CD8+ T cells sorted from blood, obtained in a trial of the OX40 agonist ivuxolimab. The chain recombines TRBV11-2 with TRBJ2-5; D perhaps matches TRBD1 (5 bases). The end of the DNA fits TRBJ2-7 better, so the J call may be wrong. DNA of the CDR3: TGTGCCAGCAGCCCTTCTCCAGGGACCTACGAGCAGTACTTC. As protein: CASSPSPGTYEQYF.